The rows below give T cell receptor beta chains drawn from one sample of a study of liver allograft versus peripheral blood T cells. TCRdb called the reads again in MiXCR, with one record for every CDR3 protein. The sample includes 15,000 or so distinct CDR3 sequences, 20% to 25% seen only once; the top ten take about an eighth. These receptor sequences come from a human patient who had a liver transplant. Some T cells may have come from the graft donor. Each CDR3 is given with its conserved first and last residue. D genes are given only for firm matches. Clone size is given for some rows only: seen once, a few or many times, or a class if the clone is expanded.

d_gene,j_gene,v_gene,len,abundance,CDR3aa,CDR3nt
-,TRBJ2-5,TRBV7-2,15,medium-sized,CASSLYDRLGETQYF,TGTGCCAGCAGCTTATACGACAGGCTAGGGGAGACCCAGTACTTC
-,TRBJ1-5,TRBV6-1,15,-,CASTPPGGGNQPQHF,TGTGCCAGCACCCCCCCGGGGGGAGGCAATCAGCCCCAGCATTTT
-,TRBJ2-2,TRBV7-2,14,medium-sized,CASSFNSRAGELFF,TGTGCCAGCAGCTTCAACAGTAGGGCCGGGGAGCTGTTTTTT
-,TRBJ1-3,TRBV18,12,-,CASSPEGNTIYF,TGTGCCAGCTCACCGGAAGGAAACACCATATATTTT
-,TRBJ2-2,TRBV24-1,13,-,CASGTGGAGELFF,TGTGCCTCCGGAACAGGGGGGGCCGGGGAGCTGTTTTTT
TRBD1,TRBJ2-7,TRBV6-5,13,few,CASRMDRAGEQYF,TGTGCCAGCAGGATGGACAGGGCCGGGGAGCAGTACTTC
-,TRBJ2-7,TRBV10-3,13,many,CAIGRDTFDEQYF,TGTGCCATCGGCCGGGACACTTTCGACGAGCAGTACTTC
TRBD1,TRBJ1-1,TRBV7-9,15,-,CASSLMGTGGTEAFF,TGTGCCAGCAGCTTAATGGGGACAGGGGGCACTGAAGCTTTCTTT
-,TRBJ2-5,TRBV10-3,15,medium-sized,CAIRSAGPQGETQYF,TGTGCCATCAGGAGTGCCGGCCCCCAGGGTGAGACCCAGTACTTC
TRBD1,TRBJ1-4,TRBV28,13,many,CASLDRSSEKLFF,TGTGCCAGCCTGGACAGGTCCAGTGAAAAACTGTTTTTT
TRBD2,TRBJ2-1,TRBV6-2/TRBV6-3,16,medium-sized,CASSYLGLAGGGEQFF,TGTGCCAGCAGTTACTTGGGACTAGCGGGAGGAGGTGAGCAGTTCTTC
TRBD2,TRBJ2-5,TRBV19,18,few,CASSLSRSSGGQQETQYF,TGTGCCAGTAGTCTTAGTAGGTCTAGCGGGGGCCAACAAGAGACCCAGTACTTC
TRBD1,TRBJ1-2,TRBV6-6,16,many,CASSSAGTGGNYGYTF,TGTGCCAGCAGTTCAGCCGGGACAGGGGGTAACTATGGCTACACCTTC
-,TRBJ1-2,TRBV5-6,14,-,CASSRTDSYNGYTF,TGTGCCAGCAGCCGTACAGACAGCTACAATGGCTACACCTTC
-,TRBJ1-2,TRBV29-1,13,medium-sized,CSAGSTSNYGYTF,TGCAGCGCTGGTTCTACTTCTAACTATGGCTACACCTTC
TRBD1,TRBJ2-1,TRBV12-3/TRBV12-4,14,-,CASSAGTGYNEQFF,TGTGCCAGCAGTGCCGGGACAGGTTACAATGAGCAGTTCTTC
TRBD1,TRBJ1-5,TRBV28,15,-,CASSSPDRASKPQHF,TGTGCCAGCAGCTCCCCGGACAGGGCGTCGAAGCCCCAGCATTTT
-,TRBJ2-3,TRBV6-5,14,few,CASSPTGYTDTQYF,TGTGCCAGCAGTCCGACCGGATACACAGATACGCAGTATTTT